Here is one T cell receptor (beta chain) with its context. Enrolled through a virtual design, the participants were between roughly 18 and 90 years of age and came from 24 US areas. This entry belongs to a study of blood T cell repertoires in COVID-19. The wider study: Some COVID-19 samples were acute and others convalescent; all came from the United States, Italy and Spain. Sources were T cells, B-cell-depleted T cells, or PBMCs; the material itself was cDNA or gDNA.

CDR1 and CDR2 from the germline V gene are WSHSY and SAAADI. CDR3 length equals 14 residues. Trimming took 1 base from V and 7 from J, leaving 10 bases between them. Method: immunoSEQ multiplex PCR; TCRdb's copy keeps in-frame clones and lacks some. The repertoire includes hundreds of thousands of clones, under 90% of them detected once, and roughly 3.5% sits in the top ten. This chain links TRBV10-2 with TRBJ2-2; D might be TRBD2 (5 bases). The sample was PBMCs or T cells enriched from blood (not recorded which). The source of this sequence is a woman aged 60 to 75 who had recovered from COVID-19. The CDR3 DNA sequence: TGCGCCAGCAGTGAGTGGGCGGGCATCGGGGAGCTGTTTTTT. Translation: CASSEWAGIGELFF.